This TCR beta chain is from a study of metastatic and nonmetastatic thyroid tumors. This clone was observed many times. This CDR3 is built from 13 residues. V gave up 0 bases and J gave up 4 bases, with 8 bases separating them. CDR1 and CDR2 (germline): SGDLS, YYNGEE. None of the patients had undergone any treatment ahead of thyroid surgery. TCRdb re-called clones from the PCR reads using MiXCR. The sample has under 75,000 clones, around 20% seen once. V gene TRBV9 combines with J gene TRBJ2-7; no definite D call. The specimen sequenced was blood. The receptor was isolated from a female donor with papillary thyroid cancer or a benign thyroid nodule (not recorded which). Some clones in this sample may be carry-over from other donors' samples. Written as DNA, the CDR3 is TGTGCCAGCAGCGTAGGGGTCGCTTACGAGCAGTACTTC. It encodes CASSVGVAYEQYF.